Detailed here is one TCR beta chain. This record comes from a study of shared clonotypes between healthy human individuals. The authors ran the assay at deep level. Produced via immunoSEQ multiplex PCR; TCRdb's table is partial and in-frame only. Of fewer than 1.4 million clones listed, approximately 80% are singletons. The CDR3 covers 14 residues. V lost 10 bases and J 0 bases, leaving 16 bases between the germline ends. Germline V gene sequence: CDR1 LNHDA, CDR2 SQIVND (reference sequence). The J gene is TRBJ2-7, the V gene TRBV19; perhaps TRBD1 as D (6 bases). The sequencing sample was made of memory CD4+ T cells from PBMCs. Subset: CD45RA-negative fraction. This receptor was identified in a man aged 18 to 29 in good health. Some clones in this sample may be carry-over from other donors' samples. The CDR3 region is CATGVRVTSYEQYF. The CDR3 coding sequence is TGTGCCACAGGGGTGCGGGTAACCTCCTACGAGCAGTACTTC.